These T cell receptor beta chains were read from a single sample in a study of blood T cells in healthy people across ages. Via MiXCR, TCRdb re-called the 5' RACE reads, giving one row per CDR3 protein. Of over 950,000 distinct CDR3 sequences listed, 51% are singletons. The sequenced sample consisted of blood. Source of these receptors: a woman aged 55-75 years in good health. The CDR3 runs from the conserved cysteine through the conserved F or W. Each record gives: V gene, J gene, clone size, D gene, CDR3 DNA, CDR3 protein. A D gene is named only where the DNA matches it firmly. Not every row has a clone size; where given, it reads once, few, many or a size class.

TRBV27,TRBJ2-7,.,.,TGTGCCAGCAGTTTACGATCTATGGCGGGCCAATCCTACGAGCAGTACTTC,CASSLRSMAGQSYEQYF
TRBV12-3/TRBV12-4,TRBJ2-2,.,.,TGTGCCAGCAGGAAGCTAGCGAACACCGGGGAGCTGTTTTTT,CASRKLANTGELFF
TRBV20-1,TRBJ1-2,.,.,TGCAGTGCTTCACAACAGTCGTTACCAGAATTTACCGGTGGTTACACCTTC,CSASQQSLPEFTGGYTF
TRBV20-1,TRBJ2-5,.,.,TGCAGTGCCCCTAAGGAGGGGATGGTGGAGACCCAGTACTTC,CSAPKEGMVETQYF
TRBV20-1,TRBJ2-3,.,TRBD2,TGCAGTGCTAGCGGTGATCGGGCGGGAGGGCCCTGGGTCGCAGATACGCAGTATTTT,CSASGDRAGGPWVADTQYF
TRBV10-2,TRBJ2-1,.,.,TGCGCCAGCAGTGAGGGGTCGAGCGGAGGGGGTGAGCAGTTCTTC,CASSEGSSGGGEQFF
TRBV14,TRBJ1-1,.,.,TGTGCCAGCAGCCAAGATTCCCGAGGGGATATGAACACTGAAGCTTTCTTT,CASSQDSRGDMNTEAFF
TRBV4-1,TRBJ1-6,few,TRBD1,TGCGCCAGCAGCACCCGGGACAGCCTCAATTCACCCCTCCACTTT,CASSTRDSLNSPLHF
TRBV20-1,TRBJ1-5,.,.,TGCAGTGTTCTCCGGGACACACACCCAGGAGATCAGCCCCAGCATTTT,CSVLRDTHPGDQPQHF
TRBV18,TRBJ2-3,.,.,TGTGCCAGCTCACCGGCGCCGTCGGGGTCGCAGTATTTT,CASSPAPSGSQYF
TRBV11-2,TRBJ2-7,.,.,TGTGCCAGCAGCTTAAGGGCGAGGGTATCCTACGAGCAGTACTTC,CASSLRARVSYEQYF
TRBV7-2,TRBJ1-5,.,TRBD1,TGTGCCAGCAGCACGGACAGGGGGTGGCAGCCCCAGCATTTT,CASSTDRGWQPQHF
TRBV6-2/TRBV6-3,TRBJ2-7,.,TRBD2,TGTGCCGGCACAAGGACTAGCGGTTCCTACGAGCAGTACTTC,CAGTRTSGSYEQYF
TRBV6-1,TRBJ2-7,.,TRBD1,TGTGCCAGCAGTTGGACAGGGAACGGCGAGCAGTACTTC,CASSWTGNGEQYF
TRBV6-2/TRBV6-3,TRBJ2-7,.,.,TGTGCCAGCAGTTACCGAGGGGTGTACGAGCAGTACTTC,CASSYRGVYEQYF
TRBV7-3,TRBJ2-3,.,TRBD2,TGTGCCAGCAGCCGAACGGGGGGATACTCCGATACGCAGTATTTT,CASSRTGGYSDTQYF